This T cell receptor (beta chain) was recovered during a study of T cell responses to AZD1222 COVID-19 vaccine. The study, taken as a whole, reports: Just a handful of AZD1222 recipients were seropositive at baseline.

Produced via immunoSEQ multiplex PCR; TCRdb's table is partial and in-frame only. The table has over 110,000 clones, roughly nine tenths seen once. Concerning this clone itself: No antigen is known for it. Other DNA sequences from this sample encode an identical CDR3 as well.

The receptor was isolated from an adult who received the AZD1222 COVID-19 vaccine. The sample here was peripheral blood, taken 28 days after the second AZD1222 dose.

CDR3 sequence reads: CASSLGQPQHF. The DNA of the CDR3 is TGTGCCAGCAGTTTAGGGCAGCCCCAGCATTTT. The rearrangement links TRBV28 to TRBJ1-5; D gene unclear. CDR3 length: 11 amino acids. The germline V and J ends were trimmed by 2 bases and 7 bases, with 3 bases remaining between them. CDR1 is MDHEN and CDR2 is SYDVKM in the germline V gene.